This TCR beta chain was recovered during a study of cytomegalovirus exposure and HLA in healthy donors. Study-level results: According to the study, roughly 160 TCR beta chains were cytomegalovirus-associated.

As regards this clone: The antigen is unknown.

Use of 60 Vbeta and 13 Jbeta primers characterized the PCR. Libraries were prepared by immunoSEQ multiplex PCR; TCRdb keeps only in-frame clonotypes and omits some of them. The data contain approximately 210,000 clones, over 80% of them singletons. Germline assignment: CDR1 SGHDT and CDR2 YYEEEE. The CDR3 loop spans 16 amino acids. J was trimmed by 5 bases and V by 4 bases; bases with no gene match: 7. The sequenced sample consisted of PBMCs. This TCR was sampled from a woman aged 50 to 60 in good health and CMV-seropositive. The gene calls are TRBV5-6 and TRBJ2-5; 14 nucleotides agree with TRBD2. The CDR3 loop reads CASSRWTSGGYETQYF. CDR3 DNA: TGTGCCAGCAGCCGTTGGACTAGCGGGGGGTATGAGACCCAGTACTTC.